These 19 T cell receptor beta chains originate from one sample sequenced in a study of T-cell reconstitution after alpha-beta-depleted transplantation in children (dated by TCRdb to the mid-2010s). Libraries were made using PCR. Instrument used: Illumina HiSeq 2500. TCR library preparation used molecular barcoding, with unique molecular identifiers applied to normalize quantification of the TCRbeta repertoire. Using fastp trimming at Q25 and MiXCR clonotype assembly, TCRdb reanalyzed the public sequencing data and kept in-frame beta chains. Rows are combined by CDR3 protein, so each entry shows the most common genes and DNA. The sample data list hundreds of thousands of distinct CDR3 sequences, and over 8% of these were observed just once. Around 10% of the sample lies in the top ten. The source material was PBMCs from the stem cell graft donor, sampled from the stem cell graft. The receptors originated from a human donor who donated a stem cell graft to a child with SCID.

This clonotype has at least ten counts. This sequence joins TRBV12-3 or TRBV12-4 and TRBJ1-4; tentatively, D is TRBD1 (6 bases). This CDR3 spans 14 amino acids. The V gene lost 6 bases and the J gene lost 5 bases, with 13 bases spanning the gap. CDR3 region: CASRATGPNEKLFF. For the CDR3, the DNA is TGTGCCAGCAGAGCGACAGGCCCCAATGAAAAACTGTTTTTT.

This clonotype was found a few times. This chain joins TRBV10-3 and TRBJ2-5; the match to TRBD1 covers 9 bases. With V trimmed by 7 bases and J by 4 bases, 4 bases remained unmatched. The CDR3 length is 13 residues. Germline V gives CDR1 ENHRY, CDR2 SYGVKD. The CDR3 is CAIKGTGPETQYF. CDR3 in DNA: TGTGCCATCAAGGGGACAGGGCCAGAGACCCAGTACTTC.

The sample holds many counts of this clonotype. J is TRBJ2-2 and V is TRBV10-3; either TRBD1 or TRBD2 may fit D (6 bases each). V dropped 4 bases and J dropped 3 bases, with 12 bases sitting between them. The CDR3 contains 15 residues. Looked up from germline, CDR1 is ENHRY and CDR2 is SYGVKD. CDR3 coding DNA: TGTGCCATCAGTGTGACAAGGGGGGACACCGGGGAGCTGTTTTTT. It is translated as CAISVTRGDTGELFF.

This clonotype was picked up many times. V is TRBV6-1 and J is TRBJ1-1; maybe TRBD1 (6 bases). CDR3 length equals 13 residues. The germline V gene encodes CDR1 MNHNS and CDR2 SASEGT. The V gene lost 8 bases and the J gene lost 5 bases, with 15 bases spanning the gap. The CDR3 loop is CASFAQGKTEAFF. The DNA of the CDR3 is TGTGCCAGCTTTGCACAGGGTAAGACTGAAGCTTTCTTT.

The gene calls are TRBV12-3 or TRBV12-4 and TRBJ2-3; D might be TRBD2 (6 bases). The CDR3 loop spans 14 amino acids. V lost 5 bases to trimming and J lost 10 bases, with 19 bases between them. The CDR3 region is CASSGAGTPPAQYF. In nucleotides, the CDR3 is TGTGCCAGCAGTGGCGCGGGGACCCCCCCCGCGCAGTATTTT.

This clonotype has only one observation. CDR3 amino acids: CASSQVVRGASYNEQFF. For the CDR3, the DNA is TGTGCCAGCAGCCAAGTAGTGCGGGGAGCCTCCTACAATGAGCAGTTCTTC. V usage is TRBV4-2 and J usage is TRBJ2-1; perhaps TRBD2 as D (6 bases). Germline V gene data show CDR1 as LGHNA and CDR2 as YNFKEQ. This CDR3 contains 17 residues. Between the trimmed V and J ends, which lost 1 base and 0 bases, there was a span of 13 bases.

This clonotype was seen a few times. The V gene is TRBV5-1, the J gene TRBJ2-5, with 7 bases fitting TRBD2. The ends lost 4 bases at V and 2 bases at J; junction bases unmatched: 8. The CDR3 length is 15 residues. Germline V CDR1 and CDR2: SGHRS, YFSETQ. CDR3 coding DNA: TGCGCCAGCAGCCAAAGCGGGACGGATCAAGAGACCCAGTACTTC. Translated: CASSQSGTDQETQYF.

This clonotype was counted a few times. The chain has TRBV7-3 and TRBJ1-1; D remains unclear. Germline CDR1 reads SGHTA; CDR2 reads FQGTGA. V was pared by 5 bases and J by 5 bases, with 12 bases between. The CDR3 is 13 amino acids. The CDR3, as DNA: TGTGCCAGCAGCGAAATGGGGATGACTGAAGCTTTCTTT. The encoded protein is CASSEMGMTEAFF. Combining the CDR3 with reference TRBV7-3 and TRBJ1-1 gives the whole variable domain GAGVSQTPSNKVTEKGKYVELRCDPISGHTALYWYRQSLGQGPEFLIYFQGTGAADDSGLPNDRFFAVRPEGSVSTLKIQRTERGDSAVYLCASSEMGMTEAFFGQGTRLTVV.

This clonotype was detected ten times or more. This chain joins TRBV5-1 and TRBJ1-1; perhaps TRBD1 as D (6 bases). This CDR3 is 14 amino acids long. V lost 4 bases, J lost 0 bases, and 10 bases lay in between. The V gene's germline CDR1 is SGHRS and CDR2 YFSETQ. CDR3 sequence reads: CASSTRGLNTEAFF. The DNA of the CDR3 is TGCGCCAGCAGCACCAGGGGTTTGAACACTGAAGCTTTCTTT.

The chain recombines TRBV6-5 with TRBJ2-7, with D perhaps given as TRBD1 or TRBD2 (5 bases each). Germline CDR1 and CDR2: MNHEY and SVGAGI. The CDR3 sequence is 16 residues long. V lost 0 bases to trimming and J lost 0 bases, with 12 bases between them. CDR3 loop: CASSYSLGESSYEQYF. Here the CDR3 DNA reads TGTGCCAGCAGTTACTCGTTAGGGGAGAGCTCCTACGAGCAGTACTTC.

This chain joins TRBV20-1 and TRBJ2-5, with D perhaps TRBD1 (5 bases). Trimming took off 6 bases at V and 5 bases at J, with 16 bases between the two ends. Germline V CDR1 and CDR2: DFQATT, SNEGSKA (reference sequence). The CDR3 has 13 residues. CDR3 bases: TGCAGTGCAAACCCTAGGGGTTGGGAGACCCAGTACTTC. It yields the protein CSANPRGWETQYF.

The chain couples TRBV6-5 to TRBJ2-1; D unclear. CDR1 MNHEY and CDR2 SVGAGI come from the germline V gene. V lost 0 bases and J 5 bases, leaving 11 bases between the germline ends. The CDR3 spans 15 residues. The CDR3 bases are TGTGCCAGCAGTTACTCCCGCTTGGGTAACAATGAGCAGTTCTTC. This sequence encodes CASSYSRLGNNEQFF.

This chain connects TRBV29-1 to TRBJ1-2; unclear D gene. Germline values: CDR1 SQVTM, CDR2 ANQGSEA. This CDR3 comprises 12 residues. Deletions cut 6 bases from V and 7 bases from J, with 15 bases between. The CDR3 reads CSVRTSDSGYTF. The CDR3 region has the DNA TGCAGCGTCAGAACATCGGACTCTGGCTACACCTTC. Full variable domain (missing parts from reference TRBV29-1 and TRBJ1-2): SAVISQKPSRDICQRGTSLTIQCQVDSQVTMMFWYRQQPGQSLTLIATANQGSEATYESGFVIDKFPISRPNLTFSTLTVSNMSPEDSSIYLCSVRTSDSGYTFGSGTRLTVV.

The sample holds many counts of this clonotype. The chain employs TRBV12-3 or TRBV12-4 and TRBJ2-3, with 7 bases identical to TRBD2. V was clipped by 3 bases and J by 6 bases; unmatched bases: 12. The CDR3 has 16 amino acids. The CDR3 nucleotides are TGTGCCAGCAGTTTGAGGGCTAGCGGATCCCGCGATACGCAGTATTTT. Translating gives CASSLRASGSRDTQYF.

The rearrangement links TRBV7-3 to TRBJ1-1; the D is unclear. Germline assignment: CDR1 SGHTA and CDR2 FQGTGA. Trimming took 1 base from V and 3 from J, leaving 12 bases between them. This CDR3 is built from 15 residues. Here the CDR3 DNA reads TGTGCCAGCAGCTTAAGGGCGGGAACAGACACTGAAGCTTTCTTT. Translated, it gives CASSLRAGTDTEAFF.

This clonotype was observed a few times. The gene calls are TRBV27 and TRBJ2-7; tentative D call: TRBD1 (6 bases). With 5 bases removed from V and 2 bases from J, the gap between germline ends came to 19 bases. Germline V CDR1 and CDR2: MNHEY, SMNVEV (reference sequence). The CDR3 sequence is 16 residues long. CDR3 DNA sequence: TGTGCCAGCAGTACTGACAGGATGAGCAACACCTACGAGCAGTACTTC. Its protein product is CASSTDRMSNTYEQYF.

This clonotype was found many times. The chain links TRBV14 to TRBJ2-2; no clear D. The V end lost 0 bases, the J end lost 7 bases, and 3 bases lay between the germline ends. This CDR3 contains 12 residues. In germline, CDR1 is SGHDN, CDR2 FVKESK. CDR3 sequence: CASSQDNGELFF. DNA of the CDR3: TGTGCCAGCAGCCAAGATAACGGGGAGCTGTTTTTT.

Of note for this clonotype: Possible read error: a much larger clone is one base away. V is TRBV28 and J is TRBJ2-2; D is perhaps TRBD2 (5 bases). This CDR3 has 15 amino acids. Germline loops: CDR1 MDHEN, CDR2 SYDVKM. Between the trimmed V and J ends, which lost 7 bases and 9 bases, there was a span of 21 bases. The CDR3 is CASNPSRGSKRELFF. CDR3 sequence (DNA): TGTGCCAGCAACCCCTCACGGGGTTCTAAGAGGGAGCTGTTTTTT.

The chain couples TRBV3-1 to TRBJ1-1; D gene unclear. The V end lost 1 base, the J end lost 1 base, and 7 bases lay between the germline ends. Germline V gene lookup returns CDR1 LGHDT and CDR2 YNNKEL (reference sequence). The length of the CDR3 is 14 residues. The chain's CDR3 is CASSQVAANTEAFF. Here the CDR3 DNA reads TGTGCCAGCAGCCAAGTTGCAGCGAACACTGAAGCTTTCTTT.